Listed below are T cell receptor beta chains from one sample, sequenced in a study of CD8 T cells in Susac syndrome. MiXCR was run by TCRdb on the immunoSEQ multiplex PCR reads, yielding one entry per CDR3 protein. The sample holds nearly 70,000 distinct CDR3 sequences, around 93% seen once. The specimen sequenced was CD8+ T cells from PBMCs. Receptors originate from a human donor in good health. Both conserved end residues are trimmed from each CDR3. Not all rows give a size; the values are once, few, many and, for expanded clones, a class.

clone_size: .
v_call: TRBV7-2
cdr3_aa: ASSSPGRGYEQY

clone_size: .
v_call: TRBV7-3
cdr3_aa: ASSLTQEFANTGELF

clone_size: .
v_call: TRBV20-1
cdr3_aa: SARGDSGGESQPQH

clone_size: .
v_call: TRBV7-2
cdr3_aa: ASSLPANQPTRAGADTQY

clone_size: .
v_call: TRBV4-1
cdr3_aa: ASSQDRGGELF

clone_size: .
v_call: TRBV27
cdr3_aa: ASSNTRVEETQY

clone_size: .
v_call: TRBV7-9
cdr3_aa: ASSLTGGEQY

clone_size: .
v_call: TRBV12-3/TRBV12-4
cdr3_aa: ASSLVASGGGETQY

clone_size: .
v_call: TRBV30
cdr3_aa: AWSPPNYEQY

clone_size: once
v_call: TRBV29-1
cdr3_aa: SVEGQGGDSNYGYT

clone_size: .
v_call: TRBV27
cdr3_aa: ASTRGGDYNEQF

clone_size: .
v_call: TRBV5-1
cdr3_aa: ASSPDWGPINYGYT

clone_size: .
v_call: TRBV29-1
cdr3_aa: SVVGGIEEKLF

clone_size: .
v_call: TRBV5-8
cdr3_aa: ASSLGAGPDTQY

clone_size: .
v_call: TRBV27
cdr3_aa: ASSALAGSTDTQY

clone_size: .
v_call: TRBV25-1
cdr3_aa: ASSVQGLGEQF

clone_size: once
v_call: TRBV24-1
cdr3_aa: ATSGWDGDDTDTQY

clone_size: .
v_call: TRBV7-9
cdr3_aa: ASSLGTTSPSNTGELF

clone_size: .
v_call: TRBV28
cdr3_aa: ASSLDVSNNSPLH

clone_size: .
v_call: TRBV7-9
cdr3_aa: ASSTNLGRQPDTEAF

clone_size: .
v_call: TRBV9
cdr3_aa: AGQGPTGELF

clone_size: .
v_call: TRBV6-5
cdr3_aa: ASSYELNNEQF

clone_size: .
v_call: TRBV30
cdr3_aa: AWRGLAGTNEQF

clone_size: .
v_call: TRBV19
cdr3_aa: ASTGTGANTGELF

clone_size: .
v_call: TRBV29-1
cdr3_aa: SVESVGQGSYEQY

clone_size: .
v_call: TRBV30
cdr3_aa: AWAPGQGNYEQY

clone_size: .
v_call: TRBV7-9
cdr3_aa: ASSWGGVSSPLH

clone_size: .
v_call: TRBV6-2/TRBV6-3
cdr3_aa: ASSSVPYYGYT

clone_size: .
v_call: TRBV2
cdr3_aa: AKNIQY

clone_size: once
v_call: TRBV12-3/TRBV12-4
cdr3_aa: ASSFGQGVNTEAF

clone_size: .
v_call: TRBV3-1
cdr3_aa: ASSHSSWYEQY

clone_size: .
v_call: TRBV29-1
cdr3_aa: SVEGSPNYGYT

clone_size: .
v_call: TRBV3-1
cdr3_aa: ASSHLTSGEETQY

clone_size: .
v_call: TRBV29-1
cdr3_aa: SGFLFGEIDTQY

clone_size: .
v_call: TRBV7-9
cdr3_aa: ASSPPAGLGLPEAF

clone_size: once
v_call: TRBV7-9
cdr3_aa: ASTQPLDGTDTQY

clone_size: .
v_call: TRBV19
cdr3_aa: ASSNPFRTGEGEQF

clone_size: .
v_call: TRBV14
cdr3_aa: ASSHGGGPGANVLT

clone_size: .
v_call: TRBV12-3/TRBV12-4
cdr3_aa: ASSLTPRSWEQY

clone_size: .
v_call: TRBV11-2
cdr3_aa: ASSLGEMYEQF

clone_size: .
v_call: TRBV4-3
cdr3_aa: ASSQGGWRGEAF

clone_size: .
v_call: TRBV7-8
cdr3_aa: ASSSNSQGATNEKLF

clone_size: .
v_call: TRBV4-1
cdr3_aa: ASSQHWTGELF

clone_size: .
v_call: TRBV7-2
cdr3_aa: ASSLNGGNEQF

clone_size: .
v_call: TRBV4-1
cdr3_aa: ASSQGGAVNYGYT

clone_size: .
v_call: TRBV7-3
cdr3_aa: ASSPRSENIQY

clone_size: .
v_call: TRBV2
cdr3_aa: AFPTGVAGANVLT

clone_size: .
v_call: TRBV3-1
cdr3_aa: ASSPGTETSPLH

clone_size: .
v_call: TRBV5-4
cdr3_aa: ASRVDGANVLT

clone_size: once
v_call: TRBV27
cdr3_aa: ASRQGAQEGPQETQY

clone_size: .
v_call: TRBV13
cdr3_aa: ASSYSPTGTANSPLH

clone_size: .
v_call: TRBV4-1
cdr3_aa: ASSQGQGHSNQPQH

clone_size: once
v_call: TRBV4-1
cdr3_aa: ASSRPPGQGEAQPQH

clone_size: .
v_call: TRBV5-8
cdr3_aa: ASRVYRGLHQETQY